This T cell receptor beta chain was captured by sequencing in a study of OX40 agonist ivuxolimab in advanced cancers. About the study as a whole: Ivuxolimab was a fully human IgG2 agonistic monoclonal antibody targeting the costimulatory receptor OX40 (CD134). Intravenous ivuxolimab was administered to patients every 2 weeks at six dose levels: 0.01, 0.1, 0.3, 1.5, 3 and 10 mg/kg. Of the approximately 50 dose-escalation patients, hepatocellular carcinoma was present in about 20, melanoma in roughly 15, renal cell carcinoma in 9 and head and neck cancer in 9. In the dose-escalation cohort, roughly 82% of patients were male, and the mean age was 60 years with a range of roughly 20 to 80. Patients were allowed to have had prior anti-PD-1, anti-PD-L1 or anti-CTLA-4 therapy, and approximately 41% of the dose-escalation patients had previously received checkpoint inhibitors. Three dose-escalation patients achieved partial responses, one with hepatocellular carcinoma and two with cutaneous melanoma. Peripheral TCRbeta sequencing was intended to test whether TCR sequence diversity was altered and clonal T-cell expansion was caused by ivuxolimab. The paper covers the monotherapy dose-escalation part of the phase I ivuxolimab trial, which included N ≈ 50 patients. General study outcomes and caveats: Low levels of normalized T-cell clonal expansion were also seen in some nonresponding patients. In the 0.1-3.0 mg/kg groups, partial responders had among the lowest normalized peripheral clonal expansion, particularly in CD8+ T cells. Antigen specificity was not determined for the clonally expanded peripheral T cells. After ivuxolimab, expanded clones were on average more numerous among CD8+ T cells than among CD4+ T cells. Clonal expansion of both CD4+ and CD8+ blood T cells was observed from baseline to week 6 at doses 0.1 to 3.0 mg/kg.

As concerns this clone: Its antigen is still unknown. There are no base qualities to consult, and no much larger clone falls within one base.

Patients with autoimmune disease history or receiving systemic immunosuppression were excluded from the trial. In every dose cohort, peripheral blood was drawn for TCR sequencing at baseline, cycle 4 day 1, and cycle 7 day 1. The samples were drawn from a first-in-human, open-label, multicenter phase I dose-escalation trial of ivuxolimab. Adults with locally advanced or metastatic head and neck squamous cell, hepatocellular, melanoma or renal cell carcinoma were enrolled in the trial. CD4+ and CD8+ T cells were sorted separately from peripheral blood before TCR sequencing. For sequencing of the TCRbeta CDR3 region, genomic DNA was extracted from the sorted cells. The immunoSEQ Assay was used to sequence the TCRbeta CDR3 regions. As stored in TCRdb, this immuneACCESS dataset retains in-frame rearrangements with V and J assigned. A fraction of the clones does not appear; measured against another copy, unresolved V genes explain less than half of the discrepancy, and the remainder lacks a known reason. The sample table contains tens of thousands of clones; only one count was recorded for approximately 91% of them. Less than 0.75% of the sample goes to the ten largest clones.

This TCR was recovered from an adult with an advanced solid tumor such as melanoma, head and neck, liver or kidney cancer. The specimen comprised CD4+ or CD8+ T cells sorted from blood, sampled in a trial of the OX40 agonist ivuxolimab.

The sequenced DNA: TGTGCCACCAGCAGAGCGGCTGTTGATGGGAACACTGAAGCTTTCTTT. This gives the protein CATSRAAVDGNTEAFF. In this chain, TRBV15 is recombined with TRBJ1-1, with no confident D gene call. The germline V gene (reference sequence) supplies CDR1 LNHNV and CDR2 YYDKDF. V drops 1 base and J drops 1 base, leaving 13 bases in between. The CDR3, from cysteine to phenylalanine, totals 16 residues. Only CDR3 DNA remains: 48 bases, in frame from the first base.